This T cell receptor (beta chain) derives from a study of siplizumab effects on memory and regulatory T cells. The assay covered 75,000 to 100,000 TCR templates per sample. TCRdb keeps only in-frame clones here, not all; method: immunoSEQ multiplex PCR. The data show about 87,000 clones, just under 90% seen once. The TCR originated in a human donor in good health. The sample comprised CD4+ T cells sorted from blood.

The CDR3 sequence: CASSSINRGGTEAFF. The DNA of the CDR3 is TGTGCCAGTAGTTCCATCAACAGGGGCGGGACTGAAGCTTTCTTT. J is TRBJ1-1 and V is TRBV19; the match to TRBD1 covers 7 bases. Germline trimming cut 5 bases from V and 5 bases from J; bases unmatched to any gene: 11. CDR1 is LNHDA, CDR2 SQIVND, per germline (reference sequence). The CDR3 consists of 15 residues.